The entry that follows covers one T cell receptor (beta chain) sequence. Patients who had autoimmune disease history or got systemic immunosuppression were left out. The data derive from a study of OX40 agonist ivuxolimab in advanced cancers. Some clones are missing from TCRdb's copy, which holds only in-frame ones; the method was immunoSEQ multiplex PCR. The sample holds roughly 74,000 clones, about 90% seen once. Germline-derived CDR1 and CDR2 are SGHTS and YDEGEE. The CDR3 runs 17 residues. V was shortened by 7 bases and J by 1 base, with 21 bases between the two germline ends. The starting material was CD4+ or CD8+ T cells sorted from blood, obtained in a trial of the OX40 agonist ivuxolimab. This TCR came from an adult with an advanced solid tumor such as melanoma, head and neck, liver or kidney cancer. The chain is built from TRBV5-8 and TRBJ1-5; D gene unclear. The CDR3 spells CASSRNKHVRSNQPQHF. CDR3 DNA: TGTGCCAGCTCAAGAAATAAACACGTTAGGAGCAATCAGCCCCAGCATTTT.